This entry lists 10 T cell receptor beta chains sequenced from one sample in a study of OX40 agonist ivuxolimab in advanced cancers. Using immunoSEQ multiplex PCR, the repertoire was profiled, and TCRdb retains in-frame clones only, with some absent. The profile shows about 60,000 clones, around 85% of them singletons. The sequences come from CD4+ or CD8+ T cells sorted from blood, collected in a trial of the OX40 agonist ivuxolimab. Receptor source: an adult with an advanced solid tumor such as melanoma, head and neck, liver or kidney cancer.

The V and J genes are TRBV9 and TRBJ2-5, with D tentatively TRBD2 (5 bases). The germline V gene encodes CDR1 SGDLS and CDR2 YYNGEE. This CDR3 has 14 residues. V dropped 4 bases and J dropped 5 bases, with 15 bases sitting between them. The CDR3 here is CASSQRGRGETQYF. Written as DNA, the CDR3 is TGTGCCAGCAGCCAGAGAGGGCGCGGGGAGACCCAGTACTTC. Based on the CDR3 plus reference TRBV9 and TRBJ2-5, the full variable domain is DSGVTQTPKHLITATGQRVTLRCSPRSGDLSVYWYQQSLDQGLQFLIQYYNGEERAKGNILERFSAQQFPDLHSELNLSSLELGDSALYFCASSQRGRGETQYFGPGTRLLVL.

The V gene is TRBV7-3, the J gene TRBJ1-2; 9 bases map to TRBD1. Germline CDR1 reads SGHTA; CDR2 reads FQGTGA. The CDR3 is 16 residues long. The J segment lost 1 base and the V segment lost 3 bases, leaving 6 bases of the junction unmatched. The CDR3 region has the DNA TGTGCCAGCAGCTTGTACGGACAGGGGAATAACTATGGCTACACCTTC. It codes for CASSLYGQGNNYGYTF.

The chain joins TRBV4-2 to TRBJ2-3, with D unclear. V lost 1 base to trimming and J lost 2 bases, with 10 bases between them. Germline CDR1 is LGHNA and CDR2 is YNFKEQ. This CDR3 has 15 residues. CDR3 sequence reads: CASSQGYLDTDTQYF. CDR3 nucleotide sequence: TGTGCCAGCAGCCAAGGTTATTTAGACACAGATACGCAGTATTTT.

The rearrangement links TRBV18 to TRBJ2-5; D might be TRBD1 (6 bases). Trimming pared 3 bases from V and 4 bases from J, leaving 12 bases between. The CDR3 extends over 14 amino acids. Germline V gives CDR1 KGHSH, CDR2 LQKENI. Written as DNA, the CDR3 is TGTGCCAGCTCACCGATACAGGGCGGAGAGACCCAGTACTTC. Its protein product is CASSPIQGGETQYF.

The rearrangement links TRBV28 to TRBJ1-5; 9 positions match TRBD1. The ends lost 6 bases at V and 6 bases at J; junction bases unmatched: 9. Germline V gene lookup returns CDR1 MDHEN and CDR2 SYDVKM. CDR3 length equals 15 residues. The CDR3 region has the DNA TGTGCCAGCAGCCGACCGGGACAGGGCTCTCAGCCCCAGCATTTT. Encoded protein: CASSRPGQGSQPQHF.

This chain connects TRBV10-3 to TRBJ2-7; D uncertain. V lost 10 bases to trimming and J lost 5 bases, with 24 bases between them. The germline V gene encodes CDR1 ENHRY and CDR2 SYGVKD. The CDR3 sequence is 15 residues long. The CDR3 protein is CASQWADGPVNEQYF. Written as DNA, the CDR3 is TGTGCCAGCCAGTGGGCTGACGGGCCGGTCAACGAGCAGTACTTC.

The V and J genes are TRBV4-1 and TRBJ2-7; D might be TRBD1 (6 bases). Germline CDR1 and CDR2: MGHRA and YSYEKL. The CDR3 is 18 amino acids. V was trimmed by 0 bases and J by 0 bases, leaving 18 bases between them. This CDR3 reads CASSQDLSRGTISYEQYF. The CDR3 DNA sequence: TGCGCCAGCAGCCAAGATTTAAGCAGGGGCACGATCTCCTACGAGCAGTACTTC.

The rearrangement uses TRBV27 and TRBJ2-5; D call uncertain. This CDR3 is 15 amino acids long. V was clipped by 6 bases and J by 2 bases, with 16 bases between them. CDR1 MNHEY and CDR2 SMNVEV come from the germline V gene (reference sequence). The CDR3 here is CASSEIVAAQETQYF. The CDR3 DNA reads TGTGCCAGCAGCGAGATTGTGGCAGCACAAGAGACCCAGTACTTC.

The CDR3 sequence is CACRDSSNQPQHF. The CDR3 bases are TGTGCCTGTCGGGACAGTAGCAATCAGCCCCAGCATTTT. V gene TRBV30 combines with J gene TRBJ1-5, with TRBD1 matching 7 bases. Germline V CDR1 and CDR2: GTSNPN, SVGIG (reference sequence). This CDR3 region has 13 residues. Trimming cost V 6 bases and J 0 bases; bases outside gene matches: 2.

This chain joins TRBV28 and TRBJ2-7; D gene uncertain. The CDR3 is 11 amino acids. CDR1 and CDR2 from the germline V gene are MDHEN and SYDVKM. V gave up 3 bases and J gave up 3 bases, with 3 bases separating them. The CDR3 DNA follows: TGTGCCAGCAGTTTTCGCTACGAGCAGTACTTC. This translates into CASSFRYEQYF.